Below, 27 T cell receptor beta chains from the same sample are listed, as sequenced in a study of blood T cell repertoires in COVID-19. Method: immunoSEQ multiplex PCR; TCRdb's copy keeps in-frame clones and lacks some. This table holds roughly 200,000 clones, around 91% found once. The sequencing sample was made of peripheral blood. All receptors come from a man between 45 and 60 years old with acute or convalescent COVID-19.

V gene TRBV5-4 combines with J gene TRBJ2-3; 10 nucleotides agree with TRBD1. The CDR3 totals 16 residues. Germline loops: CDR1 SGHNT, CDR2 YYREEE (reference sequence). V lost 0 bases, J lost 1 base, and 2 bases stayed unmatched. CDR3 amino acids: CASSLGTGGGTDTQYF. As DNA, the CDR3 is TGTGCCAGCAGCTTGGGGACAGGGGGTGGCACAGATACGCAGTATTTT.

The CDR3 DNA follows: TGTGCCAGCAGCTTGCTATTCGCGACACAATACAATGAGCAGTTCTTC. This sequence encodes CASSLLFATQYNEQFF. V usage is TRBV5-6 and J usage is TRBJ2-1; no reliable D call. V lost 1 base, J lost 4 bases, and 15 bases lay in between. There are 16 residues in the CDR3. Germline assignment: CDR1 SGHDT and CDR2 YYEEEE.

The chain uses TRBV7-9 and TRBJ1-6; D call uncertain. The V gene lost 1 base and the J gene lost 6 bases, with 7 bases spanning the gap. The germline CDR1 and CDR2 sequences are SEHNR and FQNEAQ (reference sequence). This CDR3 has 14 residues. CDR3 nucleotide sequence: TGTGCCAGCAGCTTAGAACAAACTAATTCACCCCTCCACTTT. It specifies CASSLEQTNSPLHF.

With respect to this clone: The same CDR3 is also encoded by other DNA sequences in this sample. This chain links TRBV18 with TRBJ2-1; tentatively, D is TRBD2 (5 bases). The ends were cut back, 2 bases at V and 6 bases at J, with 14 bases in the middle. The CDR3 contains 15 residues. Germline CDR1 reads KGHSH; CDR2 reads LQKENI. DNA for the CDR3: TGTGCCAGCTCACCAAAGATCACCGGAGGCAATGAGCAGTTCTTC. Protein: CASSPKITGGNEQFF.

The chain combines TRBV3-1 (or the pseudogene TRBV3-2) with TRBJ1-3; TRBD1 might be the D (6 bases). The germline V gene encodes CDR1 LGHDT and CDR2 YNNKEL (reference sequence). With 1 base removed from V and 2 bases from J, the gap between germline ends came to 12 bases. The CDR3 spans 16 residues. CDR3 sequence reads: CASSQAKQGAGNTIYF. The DNA for the CDR3 is TGTGCCAGCAGCCAAGCAAAACAGGGAGCTGGAAACACCATATATTTT.

This clone was seen just once. The chain carries TRBV28 and TRBJ1-5; no clear D gene. Trimming removed 8 bases at V and 6 bases at J, with 11 bases between. The CDR3 is 12 amino acids. Germline V gene data show CDR1 as MDHEN and CDR2 as SYDVKM. DNA for the CDR3: TGTGCCAGCTCAAACGCCGGTCAGCCCCAGCATTTT. Protein: CASSNAGQPQHF.

The CDR3 DNA is TGCGCCAGCAGCCAAGTTTCGCTCCCCGGGAGATGGAATCAGCCCCAGCATTTT. Its translation: CASSQVSLPGRWNQPQHF. This chain uses TRBV4-1 with TRBJ1-5; D ambiguous. The germline V and J ends were trimmed by 1 base and 4 bases, with 20 bases remaining between them. The CDR3 extends over 18 amino acids. The germline CDR1 and CDR2 sequences are MGHRA and YSYEKL.

The chain links TRBV18 to TRBJ1-6; D is ambiguous. This CDR3 is built from 13 residues. The V and J ends lost 8 bases and 9 bases respectively, with 14 bases between them. From germline, CDR1 is KGHSH and CDR2 LQKENI. The CDR3, as DNA: TGTGCCAGCACCGAGGGTGTAGCTTCACCCCTCCACTTT. It is translated as CASTEGVASPLHF. The entire variable domain, with the rest obtained from reference TRBV18 and TRBJ1-6, is as follows: NAGVMQNPRHLVRRRGQEARLRCSPMKGHSHVYWYRQLPEEGLKFMVYLQKENIIDESGMPKERFSAEFPKEGPSILRIQQVVRGDSAAYFCASTEGVASPLHFGNGTRLTVT.

V usage is TRBV11-2 and J usage is TRBJ2-3; 9 bases are shared with TRBD1. The V segment lost 5 bases and the J segment 0 bases; nucleotides outside the gene matches: 6. The CDR3 is made up of 16 amino acids. Germline-derived CDR1 and CDR2 are SGHAT and FQNNGV. This CDR3 reads CASSRTGVTSTDTQYF. The CDR3 DNA follows: TGTGCCAGCAGCCGGACAGGGGTCACAAGCACAGATACGCAGTATTTT.

V and J are TRBV19 and TRBJ1-5; D possibly corresponds to TRBD1 (6 bases). In germline, CDR1 is LNHDA, CDR2 SQIVND (reference sequence). The CDR3 spans 15 residues. V was trimmed by 6 bases and J by 0 bases, leaving 12 bases between them. CDR3: CASRPTGYSNQPQHF. The CDR3 DNA reads TGTGCCAGTAGGCCGACAGGTTATAGCAATCAGCCCCAGCATTTT.

CDR3 amino acids: CASSPLDRGVEKLFF. CDR3 bases: TGTGCCAGCAGCCCCCTGGACAGGGGAGTTGAAAAACTGTTTTTT. V gene TRBV28 combines with J gene TRBJ1-4, with 9 bases that match TRBD1. The CDR3 sequence is 15 residues long. Germline CDR1 MDHEN, CDR2 SYDVKM. The V segment lost 6 bases and the J segment 7 bases; nucleotides outside the gene matches: 9.

The CDR3 region is CASSTVTGTGQPQHF. The CDR3 nucleotides are TGTGCCAGTAGTACCGTGACAGGGACCGGGCAGCCCCAGCATTTT. The chain uses TRBV19 and TRBJ1-5; the match to TRBD1 covers 7 bases. Germline V gene data show CDR1 as LNHDA and CDR2 as SQIVND (reference sequence). V gave up 4 bases and J gave up 7 bases; unmatched junction bases: 10. The CDR3 totals 15 residues.

The chain employs TRBV24-1 and TRBJ1-2, with D possibly matching TRBD1 (5 bases). The CDR3 extends over 13 amino acids. V was cut by 5 bases and J by 6 bases, with 12 bases left in between. Germline V gene lookup returns CDR1 KGHDR and CDR2 SFDVKD. The chain's CDR3 is CATSGGEGDGYTF. The CDR3 DNA follows: TGTGCCACCAGTGGGGGGGAGGGAGATGGCTACACCTTC.

The rearrangement uses TRBV5-1 and TRBJ1-5, with D possibly TRBD1 on 6 matching bases. Germline V lookup: CDR1 SGHRS, CDR2 YFSETQ. V shed 1 base and J shed 1 base, with 9 bases lying between them. The CDR3 has 15 residues. Written as DNA, the CDR3 is TGCGCCAGCAGCTTGCGGGGGGCAAGCAATCAGCCCCAGCATTTT. It specifies CASSLRGASNQPQHF.

V and J are TRBV4-1 and TRBJ2-1; 14 positions match TRBD2. The germline gives CDR1 MGHRA, CDR2 YSYEKL. The J segment lost 7 bases and the V segment lost 4 bases, leaving 6 bases of the junction unmatched. CDR3 length: 16 amino acids. In DNA, the CDR3 is TGCGCCAGCAGCCGCACCGGGACTAGCGGGAGTAATGAGCAGTTCTTC. It codes for CASSRTGTSGSNEQFF.

The chain joins TRBV6-5 to TRBJ1-3; tentative D call: TRBD1 (5 bases). The V gene's germline CDR1 is MNHEY and CDR2 SVGAGI. Trimming stripped 6 bases from V and 2 bases from J, with 11 bases between. There are 14 residues in the CDR3. For the CDR3, the DNA is TGTGCCAGCAGCCCCACAGGAGCTGGAAACACCATATATTTT. This sequence encodes CASSPTGAGNTIYF.

As DNA, the CDR3 is TGTGCCAGCAGATGGGGCGCTAACTATGGCTACACCTTC. Protein product: CASRWGANYGYTF. The chain carries TRBV2 and TRBJ1-2, with D perhaps TRBD1 (5 bases). The germline V gene encodes CDR1 SNHLY and CDR2 FYNNEI. This CDR3 region has 13 residues. V lost 6 bases, J lost 0 bases, and 8 bases lay in between. Full variable domain (rest looked up from reference TRBV2 and TRBJ1-2): EPEVTQTPSHQVTQMGQEVILRCVPISNHLYFYWYRQILGQKVEFLVSFYNNEISEKSEIFDDQFSVERPDGSNFTLKIRSTKLEDSAMYFCASRWGANYGYTFGSGTRLTVV.

This chain links TRBV6-5 with TRBJ2-2, with 9 bases matching TRBD1. The germline V gene has CDR1 MNHEY and CDR2 SVGAGI. With V trimmed by 7 bases and J by 7 bases, 4 bases remained unmatched. The CDR3 length is 13 residues. CDR3 in amino acids: CASNRGLGGELFF. In DNA, the CDR3 is TGTGCCAGCAACAGGGGGCTCGGCGGGGAGCTGTTTTTT.

The chain recombines TRBV3-1 (or the pseudogene TRBV3-2) with TRBJ1-4; perhaps TRBD1 as D (6 bases). Trimming took off 1 base at V and 4 bases at J, with 10 bases between the two ends. The CDR3 spans 15 residues. Germline V gene sequence: CDR1 LGHDT, CDR2 YNNKEL (reference sequence). The CDR3 is CASSQAGGLNEKLFF. In DNA, the CDR3 is TGTGCCAGCAGCCAAGCGGGGGGGCTTAATGAAAAACTGTTTTTT.

This chain connects TRBV5-1 to TRBJ2-5; 8 bases are a match to TRBD1. Germline CDR1 and CDR2: SGHRS and YFSETQ. The CDR3 totals 15 residues. The J segment lost 5 bases and the V segment lost 0 bases, leaving 6 bases of the junction unmatched. CDR3 sequence (DNA): TGCGCCAGCAGCTTGGGACAGGGGACGGTGGAGACCCAGTACTTC. It translates to CASSLGQGTVETQYF.

This sequence joins TRBV7-9 and TRBJ2-7, with D hard to call. This CDR3 contains 12 residues. V dropped 5 bases and J dropped 3 bases, with 8 bases sitting between them. CDR1 is SEHNR and CDR2 is FQNEAQ in the germline V gene (reference sequence). CDR3 region: CASSIRSYEQYF. The CDR3 DNA sequence: TGTGCCAGCAGCATAAGGAGCTACGAGCAGTACTTC.

The chain recombines TRBV27 with TRBJ2-5; TRBD2 matches 7 bases. CDR3 size: 18 residues. Per germline, CDR1 MNHEY and CDR2 SMNVEV (reference sequence). Unmatched junction bases numbered 20, after V lost 5 bases and J lost 5 bases. The CDR3 is CASSPTSERGGSGETQYF. The CDR3 nucleotides are TGTGCCAGCAGTCCCACAAGCGAGCGGGGAGGGAGTGGGGAGACCCAGTACTTC.

The count of this clone is one. The rearrangement links TRBV3-1 (or the pseudogene TRBV3-2) to TRBJ2-4, with 7 bases that match TRBD1. In germline, CDR1 is LGHDT, CDR2 YNNKEL (reference sequence). CDR3 length: 13 residues. Trimming took 8 bases from V and 8 from J; bases not matched to a gene: 9. CDR3 sequence: CASLRQGQDIQYF. The CDR3 DNA reads as TGTGCCAGCCTTAGACAGGGTCAGGACATTCAGTACTTC.

V and J are TRBV2 and TRBJ2-1, with 9 bases matching TRBD2. CDR1 and CDR2 (germline): SNHLY, FYNNEI. CDR3 length: 14 residues. The ends lost 3 bases at V and 9 bases at J; junction bases unmatched: 6. CDR3 residues: CASSELAGKLEQFF. The CDR3, as DNA: TGTGCCAGCAGTGAGCTAGCGGGGAAGCTTGAGCAGTTCTTC.

DNA of the CDR3: TGTGCCAGCAGTTCACAGGGGACAGATAGCAATCAGCCCCAGCATTTT. Its protein is CASSSQGTDSNQPQHF. The V gene is TRBV27, the J gene TRBJ1-5; TRBD1 agrees at 7 bases. This CDR3 is built from 16 residues. The germline CDR1 and CDR2 sequences are MNHEY and SMNVEV (reference sequence). The V and J ends lost 4 bases and 0 bases, in that order; junction bases with no gene match: 6.

Comments on this clone: Within the sample, other DNA sequences also encode this same CDR3. The CDR3 sequence is CASSPGTSGNNEQFF. Here the CDR3 DNA reads TGTGCCAGCAGCCCCGGGACTAGCGGCAACAATGAGCAGTTCTTC. The chain combines TRBV27 with TRBJ2-1; 11 positions match TRBD2. Trimming at V came to 6 bases and at J to 5 bases, leaving 6 bases not matched to a gene. Per germline, CDR1 MNHEY and CDR2 SMNVEV (reference sequence). This CDR3 has 15 amino acids.

V gene TRBV6-5 combines with J gene TRBJ1-6, with no clear D. The germline gives CDR1 MNHEY, CDR2 SVGAGI. The CDR3 runs to 15 residues. The V and J ends lost 0 bases and 11 bases respectively, with 14 bases between them. This chain's CDR3 is CASSYSGGVLAPLHF. CDR3 bases: TGTGCCAGCAGTTACTCAGGCGGTGTTCTTGCACCCCTCCACTTT.